The 22 T cell receptor beta chains listed next were all sequenced from one sample in a study of T cells in Graves' hyperthyroidism and ophthalmopathy. TCR beta CDR3 regions were amplified from RNA. The HTBI set primed first-round TCR CDR3 RT-PCR. TCRdb analysed the multiplex PCR reads with MiXCR anew, one entry per CDR3 protein. Here the sample spans more than 550,000 distinct CDR3 sequences, approximately 42% being singletons. The specimen was peripheral blood or thyroid tissue (not recorded which). These receptors were taken from an adult man with Graves' disease, either hyperthyroidism or ophthalmopathy (not recorded which).

The chain carries TRBV25-1 and TRBJ2-5, with D perhaps TRBD1 (7 bases). The germline V gene encodes CDR1 MGHDK and CDR2 SYGVNS. This CDR3 is built from 14 residues. V was cut by 3 bases and J by 3 bases, with 11 bases left in between. This chain's CDR3 is CASSEFRGEETQYF. Written as DNA, the CDR3 is TGTGCCAGCAGTGAGTTCAGGGGGGAAGAGACCCAGTACTTC.

Concerning this clonotype itself: It may be a read error: a sequence one base away is much more abundant. The chain has TRBV9 and TRBJ2-2, with 10 bases identical to TRBD1. V shed 6 bases and J 3 bases; nucleotides not matched to a gene: 5. CDR1 and CDR2 from the germline V gene are SGDLS and YYNGEE. This CDR3 region has 15 residues. The CDR3: CASTVGQGHTGELFF. DNA for the CDR3: TGTGCCAGCACCGTGGGACAGGGGCACACCGGGGAGCTGTTTTTT. Full variable domain (rest looked up from reference TRBV9 and TRBJ2-2): DSGVTQTPKHLITATGQRVTLRCSPRSGDLSVYWYQQSLDQGLQFLIQYYNGEERAKGNILERFSAQQFPDLHSELNLSSLELGDSALYFCASTVGQGHTGELFFGEGSRLTVL.

V is TRBV25-1 and J is TRBJ2-5, with 9 bases fitting TRBD1. The CDR3 is 17 residues long. Germline trimming cut 7 bases from V and 6 bases from J; bases unmatched to any gene: 18. Germline CDR1 MGHDK, CDR2 SYGVNS. The CDR3 bases are TGTGCCAGCACTTTTAGACTGTCACAGGGGGCGAGCAAGACCCAGTACTTC. Its translation: CASTFRLSQGASKTQYF.

This clonotype was recorded at least ten times. The chain employs TRBV29-1 and TRBJ2-2; TRBD2 might be the D (5 bases). V shed 0 bases and J shed 6 bases, with 5 bases lying between them. CDR1 SQVTM and CDR2 ANQGSEA come from the germline V gene. The CDR3 extends over 12 amino acids. This CDR3 is CSVEDGAGELFF. CDR3 DNA: TGCAGCGTTGAAGACGGGGCCGGGGAGCTGTTTTTT.

In its sample, this clonotype was seen many times. This chain connects TRBV19 to TRBJ1-4; weak D call: TRBD1 (6 bases). V lost 5 bases and J 0 bases, leaving 10 bases between the germline ends. The CDR3 has 15 amino acids. The germline V gene encodes CDR1 LNHDA and CDR2 SQIVND (reference sequence). The CDR3 here is CASSPQGSTNEKLFF. In DNA, the CDR3 is TGTGCCAGTAGTCCACAGGGCTCAACTAATGAAAAACTGTTTTTT.

This clonotype was counted a few times. The CDR3 protein is CASSHARGTGVWELFF. DNA of the CDR3: TGTGCCAGCAGTCACGCGCGAGGGACAGGGGTTTGGGAACTGTTTTTT. The chain employs TRBV6-5 and TRBJ1-4, with 10 bases matching TRBD1. V was clipped by 5 bases and J by 12 bases; unmatched bases: 15. The CDR3 is 16 amino acids. Germline-derived CDR1 and CDR2 are MNHEY and SVGAGI.

This clonotype was picked up a small number of times. This chain uses TRBV2 with TRBJ1-5, with 8 bases lining up with TRBD1. Germline V gene data show CDR1 as SNHLY and CDR2 as FYNNEI. CDR3 length: 16 amino acids. V lost 7 bases, J lost 2 bases, and 10 bases stayed unmatched. The CDR3 is CASTDVRGLGNQPQHF. The CDR3 DNA reads TGTGCCAGCACGGATGTCAGGGGGCTGGGCAATCAGCCCCAGCATTTT.

The chain recombines TRBV11-2 with TRBJ2-7; the D call may be TRBD1 or TRBD2 (5 bases each). Germline V gene lookup returns CDR1 SGHAT and CDR2 FQNNGV. The CDR3 length is 15 residues. The V end was cut by 5 bases, the J end by 2 bases, with 16 bases between. The CDR3 here is CASSPAGTPAYEQYF. DNA of the CDR3: TGTGCCAGCAGCCCGGCCGGGACCCCTGCCTACGAGCAGTACTTC. The full variable domain, with the rest looked up from reference TRBV11-2 and TRBJ2-7, is EAGVAQSPRYKIIEKRQSVAFWCNPISGHATLYWYQQILGQGPKLLIQFQNNGVVDDSQLPKDRFSAERLKGVDSTLKIQPAKLEDSAVYLCASSPAGTPAYEQYFGPGTRLTVT.

This clonotype occurred many times. The chain uses TRBV25-1 and TRBJ2-7; 7 nucleotides align to TRBD2. The CDR3 length is 16 residues. V lost 3 bases to trimming and J lost 7 bases; unmatched junction nucleotides: 15. CDR1 MGHDK and CDR2 SYGVNS come from the germline V gene. The CDR3 DNA follows: TGTGCCAGCAGTGACCTCTCCCCCGGACGGGAGGATGAGCAGTACTTC. Residues: CASSDLSPGREDEQYF.

The CDR3 nucleotides are TGTGCCAGCAGCCACCGTCCCGGGACAGGGGACGCTGAAGCTTTCTTT. Translating it yields CASSHRPGTGDAEAFF. The chain joins TRBV9 to TRBJ1-1; the match to TRBD1 covers 10 bases. Germline CDR1 SGDLS, CDR2 YYNGEE. J gave up 6 bases and V 4 bases, and 12 bases lay outside the gene matches. This CDR3 comprises 16 residues.

About this clonotype itself: This clone may be a read error of a much larger clone one base away. This chain links TRBV7-9 with TRBJ1-2; 9 bases are shared with TRBD1. Germline V gene data show CDR1 as SEHNR and CDR2 as FQNEAQ (reference sequence). This CDR3 region has 14 residues. Losses at the gene ends were 4 bases for V and 8 bases for J; bases not matched to a gene: 8. The CDR3 nucleotides read TGTGCCAGCAGCTCGACGGGACAGGGAAGGGGCTACACCTTC. Protein sequence: CASSSTGQGRGYTF.

Regarding this clonotype: One end of the junction is discordant with germline, which a read error may explain. The chain joins TRBV20-1 to TRBJ2-5, with TRBD2 as a possible D gene (6 bases). Per the germline V gene, CDR1 is DFQATT and CDR2 is SNEGSKA (reference sequence). The CDR3 spans 13 residues. DNA of the CDR3: TGCAGTGCTAGTGGGGGAGGAGGAGAGACCCAGCACTTC. Residues: CSASGGGGETQHF.

This clonotype was seen many times. The CDR3 region is CASSEMGNTIYF. The CDR3, as DNA: TGTGCCAGCAGCGAGATGGGGAACACCATATATTTT. The chain recombines TRBV9 with TRBJ1-3, with no clear D. Trimming cost V 3 bases and J 7 bases, with 8 bases left between them. Looked up from germline, CDR1 is SGDLS and CDR2 is YYNGEE. CDR3 length: 12 amino acids. Full variable domain (rest looked up from reference TRBV9 and TRBJ1-3): DSGVTQTPKHLITATGQRVTLRCSPRSGDLSVYWYQQSLDQGLQFLIQYYNGEERAKGNILERFSAQQFPDLHSELNLSSLELGDSALYFCASSEMGNTIYFGEGSWLTVV.

The J gene is TRBJ1-1, the V gene TRBV5-1, with D hard to call. The length of the CDR3 is 13 residues. V lost 0 bases and J lost 6, with 9 bases in between. Germline loops: CDR1 SGHRS, CDR2 YFSETQ. The CDR3 bases are TGCGCCAGCAGCTTGGTCAAGGCCGCTGAAGCTTTCTTT. This encodes CASSLVKAAEAFF.

This clonotype was seen only once. The rearrangement uses TRBV7-9 and TRBJ2-7; D is possibly TRBD2 (5 bases). Trimming cost V 9 bases and J 0 bases, with 18 bases left between them. The CDR3 contains 15 residues. The V gene's germline CDR1 is SEHNR and CDR2 FQNEAQ (reference sequence). The CDR3 DNA sequence: TGTGCCAGTCGCCACGGGGTTACAACCTCCTACGAGCAGTACTTC. Its protein product is CASRHGVTTSYEQYF.

The chain recombines TRBV2 with TRBJ1-1; no definite D call. The CDR3 covers 11 residues. Looked up from germline, CDR1 is SNHLY and CDR2 is FYNNEI. Trimming took off 7 bases at V and 8 bases at J, with 11 bases between the two ends. Here the CDR3 reads CASIGLAEAFF. CDR3 coding DNA: TGTGCCAGCATTGGACTCGCAGAAGCTTTCTTT.

The rearrangement joins TRBV7-2 to TRBJ2-3, with 9 bases that match TRBD2. CDR1 and CDR2 from the germline V gene are SGHTA and FQGNSA. CDR3 size: 15 residues. Trimming cost V 3 bases and J 4 bases; bases outside gene matches: 5. The CDR3 reads CASSLLAGKADTQYF. The CDR3 DNA sequence: TGTGCCAGCAGCTTGCTAGCGGGGAAGGCAGATACGCAGTATTTT.

This clonotype has at least ten counts. V is TRBV7-2 and J is TRBJ2-7; tentatively, D is TRBD2 (6 bases). CDR1 is SGHTA and CDR2 is FQGNSA in the germline V gene. This CDR3 is 14 amino acids long. V gave up 3 bases and J gave up 6 bases, with 15 bases separating them. CDR3 region: CASSFGSRLGEQYF. DNA for the CDR3: TGTGCCAGCAGCTTTGGGTCGCGACTAGGCGAGCAGTACTTC.

The chain employs TRBV29-1 and TRBJ1-1; possible D gene TRBD1, 6 bases. With 6 bases removed from V and 1 base from J, the gap between germline ends came to 12 bases. The CDR3 extends over 13 amino acids. CDR1 and CDR2 from the germline V gene are SQVTM and ANQGSEA. CDR3 protein: CSVSGHSNTEAFF. The CDR3 nucleotides read TGCAGCGTCTCGGGACACTCGAACACTGAAGCTTTCTTT.

This clonotype has a handful of counts. This chain connects TRBV20-1 to TRBJ1-2; D call uncertain. Trimming removed 6 bases at V and 4 bases at J, with 21 bases between. This CDR3 region has 15 residues. Germline V gene lookup returns CDR1 DFQATT and CDR2 SNEGSKA (reference sequence). The CDR3 region has the DNA TGCAGTGCCCGTCCCCCCCGGGAGCTCCCCTATGGCTACACCTTC. Protein sequence: CSARPPRELPYGYTF.

This clonotype showed up just a few times. The chain uses TRBV5-6 and TRBJ1-2, with D possibly matching TRBD1 (6 bases). The germline gives CDR1 SGHDT, CDR2 YYEEEE. With 3 bases removed from V and 4 bases from J, the gap between germline ends came to 28 bases. The length of the CDR3 is 19 residues. CDR3 amino acids: CASSWGGAEPTRPPYGYTF. The DNA of the CDR3 is TGTGCCAGCAGCTGGGGGGGGGCAGAACCTACCCGACCCCCCTATGGCTACACCTTC.

There are a few counts of this clonotype. The rearrangement links TRBV9 to TRBJ1-1, with D possibly TRBD1 on 5 matching bases. The CDR3 extends over 15 amino acids. CDR1 and CDR2 (germline): SGDLS, YYNGEE. V lost 3 bases and J lost 0, with 12 bases in between. CDR3 sequence (DNA): TGTGCCAGCAGCGGAGAGGGGATAATGAACACTGAAGCTTTCTTT. It specifies CASSGEGIMNTEAFF.